Listed below are T cell receptor beta chains from one sample, sequenced in a study of blood T cells in healthy people across ages. TCRdb reprocessed the 5' RACE reads via MiXCR and lists one record per CDR3 protein. Among more than 800,000 distinct CDR3 sequences listed, around 28% were seen once. Material for sequencing was blood. These TCRs come from a woman aged 80 or over in good health. CDR3s include the opening cysteine and the closing phenylalanine or tryptophan. The D gene is left open where the match is weak. Some rows mark clone size as missing; the rest say once, few, many or name a class of expanded clone.

TRBV5-6	TRBJ2-1	TRBD2	few	CASSFRSGEVYNEQFF	TGTGCCAGCAGCTTTAGGAGCGGGGAGGTATACAATGAGCAGTTCTTC
TRBV6-1	TRBJ1-1	NA	few	CASGLHLEGTEAFF	TGTGCCAGCGGCTTACACCTGGAGGGCACTGAAGCTTTCTTT
TRBV9	TRBJ2-3	TRBD1	NA	CASSIRPGTGGTDTQYF	TGTGCCAGCAGCATCCGACCAGGGACAGGGGGCACAGATACGCAGTATTTT
TRBV4-1	TRBJ2-3	NA	once	CASSQDPNSLNTDTQYF	TGCGCCAGCAGCCAAGATCCGAATAGCCTTAACACAGATACGCAGTATTTT
TRBV7-2	TRBJ1-2	NA	many	CASSLGDSTGILYGYTF	TGTGCCAGCAGCTTGGGGGATAGTACGGGAATTCTCTATGGCTACACCTTC
TRBV3-1	TRBJ1-2	NA	many	CASSQGTNNYGYTF	TGTGCCAGCAGCCAGGGGACAAACAACTATGGCTACACCTTC
TRBV3-1	TRBJ2-3	NA	many	CASSQVRSTQYF	TGTGCCAGCAGCCAAGTTAGATCTACGCAGTATTTT
TRBV9	TRBJ1-2	NA	many	CASSVGGANYGYTF	TGTGCCAGCAGCGTAGGTGGGGCAAACTATGGCTACACCTTC
TRBV7-9	TRBJ2-5	NA	few	CASSIEGAGLIETQYF	TGTGCCAGCAGCATTGAAGGGGCAGGGCTCATAGAGACCCAGTACTTC
TRBV19	TRBJ1-5	TRBD1	NA	CASTTGGGNQPQHF	TGTGCCAGTACGACAGGGGGTGGCAATCAGCCCCAGCATTTT
TRBV7-9	TRBJ1-2	NA	NA	CASCSQEDGYTF	TGTGCCAGCTGCTCGCAGGAGGACGGCTACACCTTC
TRBV20-1	TRBJ2-5	NA	many	CSALRDSPGTQYF	TGCAGTGCACTGCGGGACAGCCCGGGTACCCAGTACTTC
TRBV6-2/TRBV6-3	TRBJ2-3	NA	many	CASSYLGGGTDTQYF	TGTGCCAGCAGTTACTTGGGGGGCGGCACAGATACGCAGTATTTT
TRBV4-1	TRBJ1-2	NA	NA	CASGQDGYYGYTF	TGCGCCAGCGGCCAAGACGGATACTATGGCTACACCTTC
TRBV24-1	TRBJ2-7	TRBD2	NA	CATSDSFYSLAGGPESRSEQYF	TGTGCCACCAGTGATTCCTTCTACTCTCTAGCGGGGGGGCCTGAGTCTCGCTCCGAGCAGTACTTC
TRBV20-1	TRBJ2-4	TRBD1	many	CSARTGGNIQYF	TGCAGTGCCCGGACAGGGGGTAACATTCAGTACTTC
TRBV2	TRBJ1-5	NA	few	CASRVSSVNQPQHF	TGTGCCAGCAGAGTGTCGTCAGTCAATCAGCCCCAGCATTTT
TRBV12-3/TRBV12-4	TRBJ1-4	NA	few	CASGGDGGEKLFF	TGTGCCAGCGGCGGGGACGGGGGTGAAAAACTGTTTTTT
TRBV7-2	TRBJ1-1	TRBD1	NA	CASSLVLGQGTEAFF	TGTGCCAGCAGCTTAGTTTTAGGACAGGGAACTGAAGCTTTCTTT
TRBV9	TRBJ2-1	TRBD2	NA	CASSVMSGSGSHNEQFF	TGTGCCAGCAGCGTAATGAGCGGTAGCGGGAGTCACAATGAGCAGTTCTTC
TRBV20-1	TRBJ2-7	NA	NA	CSARGGMSYEQYF	TGCAGTGCTAGGGGCGGAATGTCCTACGAGCAGTACTTC
TRBV2	TRBJ2-1	NA	few	CASSVIGSGEQFF	TGTGCCAGCAGTGTAATAGGGTCCGGTGAGCAGTTCTTC
TRBV3-1	TRBJ1-6	NA	many	CASSHRGSPLHF	TGTGCCAGCAGCCACAGAGGCTCACCCCTCCACTTT